The 14 T cell receptor beta chains below come from one sample, sequenced in a study of blood T cell repertoires in COVID-19. Assay: immunoSEQ multiplex PCR; the TCRdb copy retains only in-frame clones and omits some. The data contain 53,000 or so clones, around three quarters of them singletons. The sample consisted of peripheral blood. These TCRs come from a man between 60 and 75 years old with acute or convalescent COVID-19.

V usage is TRBV11-1 and J usage is TRBJ2-7; 7 nucleotides line up with TRBD1. The CDR3 is made up of 14 amino acids. Germline-derived CDR1 and CDR2 are SGHAT and FQDESV (reference sequence). J lost 5 bases, V lost 4 bases, and 8 bases had no gene match. CDR3 region: CASSSTGNRNEQYF. DNA for the CDR3: TGTGCCAGCAGCTCGACAGGGAATAGAAACGAGCAGTACTTC.

The V call is TRBV19, the J call TRBJ1-1, with TRBD1 matching over 8 bases. Germline CDR1 LNHDA, CDR2 SQIVND (reference sequence). V shed 5 bases, J shed 1 base, and the junction held 6 bases outside the gene matches. The CDR3 length is 15 residues. In DNA, the CDR3 is TGTGCCAGTAGTCCAGGGGGCAAAGGGAACACTGAAGCTTTCTTT. It is translated as CASSPGGKGNTEAFF. Using reference TRBV19 and TRBJ1-1 for the parts outside the CDR3, the full variable domain is DGGITQSPKYLFRKEGQNVTLSCEQNLNHDAMYWYRQDPGQGLRLIYYSQIVNDFQKGDIAEGYSVSREKKESFPLTVTSAQKNPTAFYLCASSPGGKGNTEAFFGQGTRLTVV.

The rearrangement links TRBV24-1 to TRBJ1-5, with D possibly TRBD1 on 6 matching bases. The CDR3 runs to 14 residues. In germline, CDR1 is KGHDR, CDR2 SFDVKD. The V gene lost 7 bases and the J gene lost 1 base, with 10 bases spanning the gap. CDR3 DNA: TGTGCCACCAGCCCTGGGGGCAGCAATCAGCCCCAGCATTTT. It encodes CATSPGGSNQPQHF.

This clone was seen more than once but under ten times. V usage is TRBV30 and J usage is TRBJ1-4; D is perhaps TRBD1 (6 bases). CDR3 size: 13 residues. Trimming removed 8 bases at V and 8 bases at J, with 18 bases between. Germline CDR1 reads GTSNPN; CDR2 reads SVGIG (reference sequence). CDR3 loop: CARGDKGYEKLFF. The CDR3 DNA is TGTGCCAGGGGGGACAAAGGTTACGAAAAACTGTTTTTT.

This chain links TRBV7-9 with TRBJ2-7; D might be TRBD2 (6 bases). The germline gives CDR1 SEHNR, CDR2 FQNEAQ (reference sequence). V lost 3 bases to trimming and J lost 5 bases, with 11 bases between them. The CDR3 contains 13 residues. CDR3 bases: TGTGCCAGCAGCTTCCCCCCGGGGGACGAGCAGTACTTC. It specifies CASSFPPGDEQYF.

The CDR3 protein is CASELQGNYEQYF. The CDR3 bases are TGCGCCAGCGAGCTACAGGGGAACTACGAGCAGTACTTC. The chain has TRBV10-2 and TRBJ2-7; 7 positions agree with TRBD1. Unmatched junction bases numbered 7, after V lost 8 bases and J lost 3 bases. CDR3 length equals 13 residues. Germline lookup yields CDR1 WSHSY and CDR2 SAAADI.

The chain carries TRBV7-9 and TRBJ2-7, with a possible D match to TRBD1 (5 bases). The CDR3 extends over 12 amino acids. V lost 2 bases to trimming and J lost 7 bases, with 9 bases between them. Germline CDR1 SEHNR, CDR2 FQNEAQ (reference sequence). The CDR3 reads CASSLQGPEQYF. CDR3 coding DNA: TGTGCCAGCAGCTTACAGGGTCCGGAGCAGTACTTC.

The chain recombines TRBV28 with TRBJ1-5; possibly TRBD1 for D (5 bases). The germline V gene encodes CDR1 MDHEN and CDR2 SYDVKM. The CDR3 covers 12 residues. Trimming left V 6 bases short and J 2 bases short, with 5 bases between. Here the CDR3 reads CASRQGNQPQHF. The CDR3 region has the DNA TGTGCCAGCAGACAGGGCAATCAGCCCCAGCATTTT.

The V call is TRBV30, the J call TRBJ2-1; no definite D call. Germline CDR1 reads GTSNPN; CDR2 reads SVGIG (reference sequence). Deletions cut 3 bases from V and 6 bases from J, with 6 bases between. The CDR3 loop spans 11 amino acids. The CDR3 nucleotides read TGTGCCTGGAGCCCCGTCAATGAGCAGTTCTTC. Translation gives CAWSPVNEQFF. Variable domain in full (rest from reference TRBV30 and TRBJ2-1): SQTIHQWPATLVQPVGSPLSLECTVEGTSNPNLYWYRQAAGRGLQLLFYSVGIGQISSEVPQNLSASRPQDRQFILSSKKLLLSDSGFYLCAWSPVNEQFFGPGTRLTVL.

This chain uses TRBV7-9 with TRBJ2-5; TRBD1 aligns across 7 bases. The J segment lost 4 bases and the V segment lost 6 bases, leaving 8 bases of the junction unmatched. Germline CDR1 is SEHNR and CDR2 is FQNEAQ (reference sequence). The CDR3 spans 14 residues. The CDR3 DNA follows: TGTGCCAGCAGGCCACTCCAGGGGGTAGAGACCCAGTACTTC. It codes for CASRPLQGVETQYF. Looking up the rest from reference TRBV7-9 and TRBJ2-5 gives the full variable domain: DTGVSQNPRHKITKRGQNVTFRCDPISEHNRLYWYRQTLGQGPEFLTYFQNEAQLEKSRLLSDRFSAERPKGSFSTLEIQRTEQGDSAMYLCASRPLQGVETQYFGPGTRLLVL.

This chain uses TRBV15 with TRBJ2-3, with a weak D call TRBD2 (5 bases). V was clipped by 4 bases and J by 4 bases, with 12 bases between them. This CDR3 has 14 residues. Germline values: CDR1 LNHNV, CDR2 YYDKDF (reference sequence). The CDR3 region is CATSIRTAPDTQYF. The CDR3 DNA reads TGTGCCACCAGCATAAGGACTGCGCCAGATACGCAGTATTTT.

The rearrangement uses TRBV10-1 and TRBJ2-2; 8 nucleotides align to TRBD1. The CDR3 covers 17 residues. J lost 3 bases, V lost 5 bases, and 11 bases had no gene match. CDR1 and CDR2 (germline): WNHNN, SYGVQD (reference sequence). The CDR3 protein is CASSQFSGQGDTGELFF. The CDR3 bases are TGCGCCAGCAGTCAATTCTCCGGACAGGGTGACACCGGGGAGCTGTTTTTT.

This clone showed up just once. The V and J genes are TRBV27 and TRBJ1-5, with 9 bases lining up with TRBD1. Unmatched junction bases numbered 9, after V lost 6 bases and J lost 6 bases. Germline CDR1 is MNHEY and CDR2 is SMNVEV (reference sequence). The CDR3 has 15 amino acids. CDR3 nucleotides: TGTGCCAGCAGCCCGGGACAGGGATTAAGTCAGCCCCAGCATTTT. Protein product: CASSPGQGLSQPQHF.

With respect to this clone: A much bigger clone sits one base away, suggesting this may be a read error. At the DNA level, this CDR3 is encoded by other sequences in the same sample as well. The rearrangement uses TRBV7-9 and TRBJ1-1; the D gene is possibly TRBD1 (6 bases). The CDR3 has 14 amino acids. Deletions cut 1 base from V and 3 bases from J, with 9 bases between. CDR1 SEHNR and CDR2 FQNEAQ come from the germline V gene (reference sequence). CDR3 coding DNA: TGTGCCAGCAGCTTAGTGGCAGGGGACACTGAAGCTTTCTTT. It translates to CASSLVAGDTEAFF.